This TCR beta chain appears in the sequencing data of a study of CD8+CD57+ T cells in acquired aplastic anemia. The CDR3 consists of 15 residues. Trimming stripped 5 bases from V and 7 bases from J, with 17 bases between. Germline V gene lookup returns CDR1 LNHNV and CDR2 YYDKDF (reference sequence). Points on this clonotype: The antigen remains undetermined.

Individuals selected for sequencing had exhibited CD8+CD57+ cell expansion on flow cytometry. The TCR beta profiling, which covered VDJ combination and CDR3 sequence, was carried out using genomic DNA as the template. MiXCR, applied by TCRdb to the reads, yields one record per CDR3 protein. The profile shows some 120,000 distinct CDR3 sequences, 45% to 60% of them singletons. Study-level points and caveats: A set of approximately 30 CD8+ CDR3 sequences was shared between patients and controls, and these sequences appeared highly expressed in patients.

This chain links TRBV15 with TRBJ1-4; D is perhaps TRBD1 (6 bases). The receptor was derived from a human donor with aplastic anemia. Material: sorted CD4+, CD8+, or CD8+CD57+ T cells (not recorded which) from PBMCs. Here the CDR3 reads CATSSRTVEGEKLFF. DNA for the CDR3: TGTGCCACCAGCTCGCGGACAGTCGAAGGTGAAAAACTGTTTTTT.